These 14 T cell receptor beta chains were all obtained from the same sample, sequenced in a study of blood T cell repertoires in COVID-19. Clones were read by immunoSEQ multiplex PCR, and TCRdb kept only the in-frame ones, dropping some. The table records about 270,000 clones, approximately 90% of them present only once. Sequenced material: PBMCs or T cells enriched from blood (not recorded which). Every receptor here comes from a middle-aged man who had been exposed to COVID-19.

The chain combines TRBV14 with TRBJ2-2; maybe TRBD1 (6 bases). CDR1 SGHDN and CDR2 FVKESK come from the germline V gene. V was clipped by 7 bases and J by 7 bases, with 13 bases between them. The CDR3 extends over 13 amino acids. As DNA, the CDR3 is TGTGCCAGCAACACACAGGGTATCGGGGAGCTGTTTTTT. This encodes CASNTQGIGELFF.

The chain links TRBV7-6 to TRBJ2-1; a possible D gene is TRBD2 (6 bases). V shed 2 bases and J shed 0 bases, with 20 bases lying between them. Germline assignment: CDR1 SGHVS and CDR2 FNYEAQ. This CDR3 is built from 19 residues. CDR3 sequence: CASSLNVPRGRSSYNEQFF. The CDR3 DNA reads as TGTGCCAGCAGCTTAAATGTCCCCCGTGGGAGGAGCTCCTACAATGAGCAGTTCTTC. The full variable domain, in which reference TRBV7-6 and TRBJ2-1 provide the parts outside the CDR3, is GAGVSQSPRYKVTKRGQDVALRCDPISGHVSLYWYRQALGQGPEFLTYFNYEAQQDKSGLPNDRFSAERPEGSISTLTIQRTEQRDSAMYRCASSLNVPRGRSSYNEQFFGPGTRLTVL.

J is TRBJ1-6 and V is TRBV7-5; the table assigns TRBD1, which was not confirmed against the DNA. TRBV7-5 is described as a pseudogene. CDR3 length: 17 amino acids. The CDR3 spells CVRSLDRGRAPNSPLHF. The CDR3 DNA reads TGTGTCAGAAGCTTAGACAGGGGGCGAGCCCCAAATTCACCCCTCCACTTT.

The chain carries TRBV30 and TRBJ2-3, with 8 bases that match TRBD2. Trimming at V came to 3 bases and at J to 1 base, leaving 0 bases not matched to a gene. Germline loops: CDR1 GTSNPN, CDR2 SVGIG (reference sequence). The CDR3 has 13 amino acids. The CDR3 DNA reads as TGTGCCTGGAGGCGGGAGGGCACAGATACGCAGTATTTT. Protein sequence: CAWRREGTDTQYF.

This chain joins TRBV5-6 and TRBJ2-7; 9 nucleotides agree with TRBD1. The CDR3 runs to 14 residues. Germline values: CDR1 SGHDT, CDR2 YYEEEE. Trimming cost V 4 bases and J 1 base; bases outside gene matches: 3. The CDR3, as DNA: TGTGCCAGCAGCATGGACAGGGGATCCTACGAGCAGTACTTC. This codes for CASSMDRGSYEQYF. The complete variable domain, with remaining parts taken from reference TRBV5-6 and TRBJ2-7, reads DAGVTQSPTHLIKTRGQQVTLRCSPKSGHDTVSWYQQALGQGPQFIFQYYEEEERQRGNFPDRFSGHQFPNYSSELNVNALLLGDSALYLCASSMDRGSYEQYFGPGTRLTVT.

The CDR3 sequence: CASSPQSPRDRGLYGYTF. The DNA of the CDR3 is TGTGCCAGCAGCCCCCAAAGCCCCCGGGACAGGGGGCTATATGGCTACACCTTC. V gene TRBV3-1 (or the pseudogene TRBV3-2) combines with J gene TRBJ1-2; 12 bases match TRBD1. The CDR3 has 18 amino acids. Looked up from germline, CDR1 is LGHDT and CDR2 is YNNKEL (reference sequence). After removal of 4 bases from V and 5 bases from J, the junction contained 14 bases not matched to a gene.

This rearrangement joins TRBV9 to TRBJ1-2; TRBD1 might be the D (6 bases). In germline, CDR1 is SGDLS, CDR2 YYNGEE. The germline V and J ends were trimmed by 0 bases and 3 bases, with 12 bases remaining between them. The CDR3 sequence is 15 residues long. The CDR3 loop is CASSVGGRGYYGYTF. The CDR3 bases are TGTGCCAGCAGCGTAGGGGGAAGGGGGTACTATGGCTACACCTTC. Full variable domain (rest looked up from reference TRBV9 and TRBJ1-2): DSGVTQTPKHLITATGQRVTLRCSPRSGDLSVYWYQQSLDQGLQFLIQYYNGEERAKGNILERFSAQQFPDLHSELNLSSLELGDSALYFCASSVGGRGYYGYTFGSGTRLTVV.

This rearrangement joins TRBV13 to TRBJ1-2; weak D call: TRBD1 (5 bases). Trimming cost V 5 bases and J 8 bases, with 15 bases left between them. CDR1 is PRHDT, CDR2 FYEKMQ, per germline (reference sequence). The CDR3 spans 13 residues. CDR3 residues: CASSPKGAGGYTF. The CDR3 DNA is TGTGCCAGCAGCCCAAAAGGGGCAGGCGGCTACACCTTC. The full variable domain, its missing parts supplied by reference TRBV13 and TRBJ1-2, is AAGVIQSPRHLIKEKRETATLKCYPIPRHDTVYWYQQGPGQDPQFLISFYEKMQSDKGSIPDRFSAQQFSDYHSELNMSSLELGDSALYFCASSPKGAGGYTFGSGTRLTVV.

This clone has only one observation. The sample holds other DNA sequences that translate to the same CDR3. The J gene is TRBJ2-1, the V gene TRBV27, with 7 nucleotides matching TRBD1. J was trimmed by 0 bases and V by 2 bases; bases with no gene match: 4. The CDR3 is 16 amino acids. Germline assignment: CDR1 MNHEY and CDR2 SMNVEV (reference sequence). CDR3 amino acids: CASSLRTGSSYNEQFF. The CDR3, as DNA: TGTGCCAGCAGTTTACGGACAGGAAGCTCCTACAATGAGCAGTTCTTC.

The chain uses TRBV5-1 and TRBJ2-2, with 10 bases identical to TRBD2. Germline V gives CDR1 SGHRS, CDR2 YFSETQ. With 3 bases clipped from V and 2 bases from J, the junction kept 1 base outside the gene matches. The CDR3 is 15 amino acids. The CDR3 DNA reads as TGCGCCAGCAGCTGGACTAGCGGAAACACCGGGGAGCTGTTTTTT. Amino acid sequence: CASSWTSGNTGELFF.

This chain connects TRBV24-1 to TRBJ2-7, with D possibly matching TRBD1 (7 bases). The V and J ends lost 1 base and 2 bases respectively, with 11 bases between them. Germline loops: CDR1 KGHDR, CDR2 SFDVKD. CDR3 size: 15 residues. For the CDR3, the DNA is TGTGCCACCAGTGATTTCCAGGGGGGTGCCTACGAGCAGTACTTC. Protein sequence: CATSDFQGGAYEQYF.

This chain joins TRBV19 and TRBJ2-7; 9 nucleotides align to TRBD1. This CDR3 region has 15 residues. V lost 3 bases, J lost 2 bases, and 5 bases stayed unmatched. Germline values: CDR1 LNHDA, CDR2 SQIVND (reference sequence). The CDR3 protein is CASSMGQGRTYEQYF. Here the CDR3 DNA reads TGTGCCAGTAGTATGGGACAGGGTAGGACCTACGAGCAGTACTTC. Supplemented by reference TRBV19 and TRBJ2-7, the full variable domain reads DGGITQSPKYLFRKEGQNVTLSCEQNLNHDAMYWYRQDPGQGLRLIYYSQIVNDFQKGDIAEGYSVSREKKESFPLTVTSAQKNPTAFYLCASSMGQGRTYEQYFGPGTRLTVT.

The chain uses TRBV7-2 and TRBJ1-1; no clear D gene. Germline values: CDR1 SGHTA, CDR2 FQGNSA. V lost 3 bases and J lost 5, with 19 bases in between. The CDR3 sequence is 16 residues long. The CDR3 bases are TGTGCCAGCAGCTTTCGTCCTCTGGGGAGGCGAACTGAAGCTTTCTTT. This sequence encodes CASSFRPLGRRTEAFF.

This chain connects TRBV18 to TRBJ1-1; no clear D gene. This CDR3 has 12 amino acids. With 5 bases removed from V and 6 bases from J, the gap between germline ends came to 10 bases. Germline CDR1 is KGHSH and CDR2 is LQKENI. In DNA, the CDR3 is TGTGCCAGCTCATCAGATTTATCTGAAGCTTTCTTT. Encoded protein: CASSSDLSEAFF.